The table lists the clone carrying this T cell receptor beta chain with a count of one. No antigen is known for it. They isolated at least 6 million PBMCs from each sample. The sample originates from a study of blood T cells in healthy people across ages. Study-wide results and caveats: Per million T cells, TCR beta diversity dropped roughly linearly as age increased. Naive and antigen-experienced cells were not separated, limiting conclusive comparison. The donors' CMV status was not determined, possibly confounding changes in expanded clonotypes.

The use of a sample-barcoded 5' primer and a J-beta primer mix characterized a second PCR of roughly 6 to 11 cycles. TCRdb reanalysed the 5' RACE reads using MiXCR and keeps one entry per CDR3 protein. The top ten hold approximately 29% of the sample, which has 720,000 or so distinct CDR3 sequences, roughly 43% seen once. The CDR3 is 14 amino acids. The germline CDR1 and CDR2 sequences are KGHSH and LQKENI. This sequence was found in a man at least 80 years old in good health. The rearrangement links TRBV18 to TRBJ2-4, with 8 positions matching TRBD1. The DNA matches TRBJ2-7 better at its end, which makes the J call doubtful. The sequenced material came from blood. The CDR3 region is CASSPLGQGYEQYF. DNA for the CDR3: TGTGCCAGCTCACCTCTAGGACAGGGTTACGAGCAGTACTTC.